This note documents a single TCR beta chain sequence. This clone was detected only a few times. Its target antigen remains unknown. No per-base quality is available; no much larger clone lies one base away. The sample is drawn from a study of cytomegalovirus exposure and HLA in healthy donors (dated by TCRdb to 2016 to 2017). Regarding the research as a whole: An earlier analysis of some 620 of the donors reported under 300 Gb of sequence data and around 100 million unique TCR beta sequences obtained from about 170 million T cells. All discovery cohort repertoires had been generated using a single sequencing platform. Four or five DR-DQ haplotypes were handled as single units for association and clustering because linkage in the cohort was strong. Rather than drawing on any new phenotypic data, the later analysis identified candidate immune exposures from TCR beta sequences and the way those sequences occurred across donors. An early release that covered 500 to 800 HLA-typed donors contained approximately 290 gigabases of sequencing data and approximately 85 million unique TCR sequences. Among over 350 genotyped donors of the cohort, an average of about 240,000 unique TCR beta nucleotide sequences were sequenced per donor, approximately 20% of them non-productive. To decide whether each TCR beta V gene segment behaved as functional or pseudogenic, an earlier analysis of approximately 620 of the donors relied on high-throughput TCR beta sequencing. Using immunosequencing, the study profiled T cell repertoires from 550 to 750 subjects and related those repertoires to cytomegalovirus serostatus. A later genetic analysis used genome-wide SNP genotypes for about three fifths of the 666 donors, treating that subset as a discovery cohort. The genetic ancestry cluster associated with self-reported Caucasian donors included about four fifths of the roughly 410 genotyped donors. The study combined high-throughput TCR immunosequencing, statistical association of individual TCRs with disease status, and machine learning to predict cytomegalovirus infection status. Besides the first cohort of around 700 subjects, a separate validation cohort made up of roughly 120 different subjects was used. Donor age, sex, ethnicity and CMV serostatus were compiled alongside the repertoire data. The number of donors typed differed by locus, with about 629-630 for A, B, C, DRB1 and DQB1, more than 500 for DQA1, 600 to 610 for DPA1, and some 440 for DPB1. Both class I and class II loci were covered by HLA typing, at four-digit resolution. The study aimed to test whether cataloging public T cell receptors could reveal signatures of past pathogen exposure. In a later analysis, previously published TCR beta repertoires from 550 to 750 donors were re-analyzed and high-resolution HLA genotyping was added so that TCR occurrence patterns could be studied.

CDR1 and CDR2, per the germline V gene, are SGHVS and FQNEAQ. The CDR3, cysteine through phenylalanine, is 14 amino acids long. Here the CDR3 DNA is all that survives: 42 bases in frame from base 1. V is shortened by 3 bases, J by 0 bases, and the region joining them spans 8 bases. The library was built by means of the immunoSEQ multiplex PCR assay. For the multiplex PCR, a mixture combining 60 forward primers for TCR Vbeta segments and 13 reverse primers for TCR Jbeta segments was used. A multiplex PCR assay on genomic DNA amplified the CDR3 region of rearranged TCR beta genes. Amplified TCR beta libraries were sequenced as 87-base-pair reads on the Illumina HiSeq System. Per the original workflow: A later analysis tallied roughly 76 million unique TCR beta chains across the 666 repertoires, and some 10 million of those chains were shared by two or more donors. A nearest-neighbor algorithm error-corrected the raw reads and collapsed the reads into unique sequences, merging closely related sequences to remove PCR and sequencing errors. CDR3 sequences were aligned to IMGT reference sequences to assign V, D and J gene segments. For a sequence to be retained, a match of at least six nucleotides was required to both a V gene segment and a J gene segment. A rearrangement counted as productive if the CDR3 had no stop codons and remained in frame with V and J, and every other rearrangement counted as non-productive. CDR3 was defined according to IMGT convention as the region running from the second conserved V-encoded cysteine to the conserved J-encoded phenylalanine. In an earlier analysis of approximately 590 of the donors, sequences lacking an unambiguous match to a single V gene segment were excluded. In an earlier analysis of a few hundred of the donors, V segments were called functional above 56.7% productive rearrangements and were called segregating when the between-donor standard deviation exceeded 5%. A statistical classification framework was developed to diagnose cytomegalovirus status using the catalog of TCR beta chain sequences. A later analysis assigned V and J genes by comparing TCR nucleotide sequences with IMGT/GENE-DB human TR gene sequences. The TCRdist pipeline was used in a later analysis to assign CDR3 sequences and most-parsimonious VDJ recombination scenarios. In a later analysis, every TCR beta chain was defined by the combination of its CDR3 amino acid sequence and its V-gene family, and reads without a unique V-gene family were dropped. As a way to deal with suspected cross-contamination and a sequencing artifact, a later analysis dropped 450 to 600 nucleotide sequences that were highly shared and had low generation probability. A later analysis calculated a clonal expansion index for each public chain from normalized within-repertoire ranks of inferred template counts. A later analysis computed generation probabilities with a VDJ recombination model fitted to out-of-frame rearrangements, and checked the results against IGoR. A later analysis scored TCR-TCR, TCR-HLA and TCR-CMV co-occurrence with hypergeometric tests, applying a repertoire-size bias correction to TCR pairs. False discovery rates were estimated in a later analysis by permuting HLA or CMV assignments 20 times. In a later analysis, co-occurring TCRs were grouped with DBSCAN, and TCRdist sequence similarity was added when clustering was performed within HLA-allele-positive subsets. For co-occurrence clustering, repertoires with fewer than 30,000 or more than 120,000 public chains were excluded, along with five or six repertoires with anomalous nucleotide sharing. The table comes from immuneACCESS by way of TCRdb, which keeps in-frame sequences with V and J called. Part of the clones is missing from these tables; in studies checked, under half for an unresolved V gene and the rest for unknown reasons. V and J calls and clone size are those listed in that table; D and trimming were worked out from the DNA. The sample table records 52,000 or so clones; roughly 76% of these occur just once. The ten largest clonotypes hold about 3% of the sample.

In total, over 600 healthy bone marrow donors made up the cohort. At the time of sampling, all cohort members were nominally healthy, though unrecorded immune exposures were likely present. The donor tested CMV seropositive, placing the donor among the roughly 300 seropositive members of the cohort. A peripheral blood sample was collected from each donor, and TCR beta sequencing was performed on peripheral blood mononuclear cells. The Qiagen DNeasy Blood Extraction Kit was used to extract genomic DNA from the blood cell samples. Points the paper makes about the study in general: The presence/absence analyses assumed that sequencing depth was roughly uniform across donors, and that assumption may not be true. In a later analysis, most CMV-associated TCR beta chains were found to appear HLA-restricted, with HLA associations seemingly driven largely by CMV exposure. Most TCR sequences were observed very rarely across donors, whereas some public TCRs were present in many individuals. This cohort had only TCR beta chains sequenced, and the lack of alpha or paired-chain data limited which features could be detected. Correlated functional status among segregating V segments might reflect linkage disequilibrium, but an unknown experimental factor could not be ruled out. The sequencing pipeline was judged likely to have produced a cluster of highly shared sequence variants as a technical artifact. A few of the identified cytomegalovirus-associated TCR beta chains were confirmed in vitro to be specific for cytomegalovirus antigens. Because HLA typing was unavailable for some donors at each locus, only the typed subset was used in association tests. A total of fewer than 200 TCR beta chains were listed by the study as associated with cytomegalovirus. According to a later analysis, parvovirus B19, influenza, CMV and Epstein-Barr virus appeared linked to several top co-occurrence clusters. According to the authors, the approach could potentially be generalized to other disease states and immunological phenotypes. At a false discovery rate of 0.05, a later analysis linked some 18,000 TCR beta sequences to specific HLA alleles. A later analysis found that TCR association rates varied across HLA loci, with DRB1 alleles showing the most associated TCRs and HLA-C alleles the fewest. A later genetic analysis reported fewer N-insertions in productive TCRs among donors in an Asian-associated ancestry cluster than the roughly 650-donor mean. A further reported finding was that TCR beta sequences accurately predicted the HLA-A and HLA-B alleles for most subjects in the first cohort. The 87-base-pair reads could not distinguish some IMGT-functional V segments, including TRBV6-2 and TRBV6-3, so those segments were excluded. For the cohort, immune exposure information was limited to CMV serostatus. When HLA alleles, especially DR and DQ, strongly co-occurred, TCR associations were difficult to assign to individual alleles. The classifier was reported to diagnose cytomegalovirus status with high specificity and sensitivity in both the original and validation cohorts. V-gene and J-gene trimming of TCR beta chains was associated with a missense DCLRE1C variant in a later genetic analysis, and the association was replicated in an independent cohort. Because counts were too low, roughly 16 rarely observed V segments, including chromosome 9 orphons, were left out of the earlier analysis of 587 of the donors. An earlier analysis of 450 to 750 of the donors showed that most TCR beta V segments appeared in productive rearrangements either about 87% or about 30% of the time, which broadly matched IMGT annotations. In a later analysis, HLA-associated TCR beta chains showed more clonal expansion and lower generation probabilities than non-associated chains that were equally common.

The sequence was obtained from a woman in her thirties or forties in good health and CMV-seropositive. Recombination linked TRBV7-8 to TRBJ1-2, with a weak D call of TRBD1 (5 bases match). The sequenced sample consisted of PBMCs. In nucleotides, the sequence is TGTGCCAGCAGCTTGGGGCAGGCTAACTATGGCTACACCTTC. This is translated as CASSLGQANYGYTF.